This entry lists 25 T cell receptor beta chains sequenced from one sample in a study of blood T cells in healthy people across ages. Then a second PCR, running roughly 6 to 12 cycles, was carried out with a sample-barcoded 5' primer and a J-beta primer mix. TCRdb processed the 5' RACE reads anew with MiXCR; each CDR3 protein has one entry. The sample has more than 800,000 distinct CDR3 sequences, 40% to 55% seen once; the top ten hold under 20%. The sequencing sample was made of blood. These receptors all come from a woman between 55 and 75 years old in good health.

The chain combines TRBV19 with TRBJ2-3; D is possibly TRBD1 or TRBD2 (5 bases each). Germline V lookup: CDR1 LNHDA, CDR2 SQIVND (reference sequence). This CDR3 comprises 15 residues. Trimming pared 2 bases from V and 6 bases from J, leaving 15 bases between. The CDR3 DNA is TGTGCCAGTAGTATAAGGGGAGCGTTTGTCGATACGCAGTATTTT. Protein: CASSIRGAFVDTQYF. The whole variable domain, remainder taken from reference TRBV19 and TRBJ2-3, is DGGITQSPKYLFRKEGQNVTLSCEQNLNHDAMYWYRQDPGQGLRLIYYSQIVNDFQKGDIAEGYSVSREKKESFPLTVTSAQKNPTAFYLCASSIRGAFVDTQYFGPGTRLTVL.

The V call is TRBV20-1, the J call TRBJ1-6; maybe TRBD1 (5 bases). The germline CDR1 and CDR2 sequences are DFQATT and SNEGSKA (reference sequence). The length of the CDR3 is 16 residues. Trimming stripped 2 bases from V and 0 bases from J, with 11 bases between. The CDR3 sequence: CSARPERGSYNSPLHF. DNA for the CDR3: TGCAGTGCTAGACCAGAAAGGGGCTCCTATAATTCACCCCTCCACTTT.

This clonotype appeared once. The chain couples TRBV6-2 or TRBV6-3 to TRBJ2-1, with TRBD1 as a possible D gene (6 bases). Germline lookup yields CDR1 MNHEY and CDR2 SVGEGT. The ends were cut back, 6 bases at V and 0 bases at J, with 9 bases in the middle. The CDR3 is 14 amino acids. CDR3 in amino acids: CASRLRGSYNEQFF. The DNA for the CDR3 is TGTGCCAGCAGGCTCAGGGGCTCCTACAATGAGCAGTTCTTC.

Only a few counts were recorded for this clonotype. CDR3 residues: CASSYHEPKETQYF. CDR3 bases: TGTGCCAGCAGCTACCATGAACCTAAAGAGACCCAGTACTTC. The genes are TRBV6-6 and TRBJ2-5; D gene ambiguous. Per germline, CDR1 MNHNY and CDR2 SVGAGI (reference sequence). The CDR3 consists of 14 residues. The V end lost 6 bases, the J end lost 3 bases, and 14 bases lay between the germline ends.

The V and J genes are TRBV5-1 and TRBJ2-4, with 8 bases that match TRBD2. The J call may be mistaken, given a closer DNA end match to TRBJ2-7. CDR1 and CDR2 (germline): SGHRS, YFSETQ. The CDR3 runs to 15 residues. The CDR3 DNA sequence: TGCGCCAGCAGCTTGGACCCGGGAGGGGCCTACGAGCAGTACTTC. Amino acid sequence: CASSLDPGGAYEQYF.

The CDR3 sequence: CSARDLGRGQETQYF. The CDR3 region has the DNA TGCAGTGCTAGAGATCTGGGCAGGGGGCAAGAGACCCAGTACTTC. The genes are TRBV20-1 and TRBJ2-5, with TRBD1 matching over 7 bases. Trimming cost V 0 bases and J 2 bases; bases outside gene matches: 6. CDR3 length: 15 amino acids. The V gene's germline CDR1 is DFQATT and CDR2 SNEGSKA (reference sequence).

This clonotype has more than one count but fewer than ten. The chain recombines TRBV29-1 with TRBJ2-1, with a weak D call TRBD2 (6 bases). Trimming pared 3 bases from V and 1 base from J, leaving 19 bases between. The germline CDR1 and CDR2 sequences are SQVTM and ANQGSEA. The CDR3 is made up of 17 amino acids. CDR3 nucleotides: TGCAGCGTTGAGGGGGGTGGAACGGGATGGTCCTACAATGAGCAGTTCTTC. Protein sequence: CSVEGGGTGWSYNEQFF.

The chain recombines TRBV15 with TRBJ2-1; 11 bases align to TRBD2. V shed 5 bases, J shed 7 bases, and the junction held 7 bases outside the gene matches. CDR3 length equals 15 residues. Germline V gives CDR1 LNHNV, CDR2 YYDKDF (reference sequence). CDR3 region: CATSLGTSGTNEQFF. Written as DNA, the CDR3 is TGTGCCACCAGCCTAGGGACTAGCGGAACTAATGAGCAGTTCTTC.

The sample holds a few counts of this clonotype. The CDR3 nucleotides read TGTGCCTCAAAGGGACCCGGGACTCAGCACGAGCAGTACTTC. It is translated as CASKGPGTQHEQYF. This chain links TRBV10-3 with TRBJ2-7; tentatively, D is TRBD2 (6 bases). The germline gives CDR1 ENHRY, CDR2 SYGVKD. V lost 11 bases and J 5 bases, leaving 22 bases between the germline ends. The CDR3 extends over 14 amino acids.

This clonotype has more than one count but fewer than ten. The chain combines TRBV6-6 with TRBJ2-7; 12 positions match TRBD2. The CDR3 length is 15 residues. Germline loops: CDR1 MNHNY, CDR2 SVGAGI (reference sequence). The trim removed 6 bases at V and 5 bases at J, leaving 8 bases unmatched. The CDR3 sequence: CASSPLAGGINEQYF. The CDR3 bases are TGTGCCAGCAGCCCTCTAGCGGGAGGGATCAACGAGCAGTACTTC.

This sequence joins TRBV27 and TRBJ2-5; the D is unclear. The CDR3 sequence is 14 residues long. Germline V gives CDR1 MNHEY, CDR2 SMNVEV (reference sequence). The V gene lost 6 bases and the J gene lost 1 base, with 12 bases spanning the gap. CDR3 bases: TGTGCCAGCAGCCCGGTGTCAGGCCAAGAGACCCAGTACTTC. Protein product: CASSPVSGQETQYF.

As to this clonotype: The conserved closing phenylalanine or tryptophan is absent in this CDR3, likely reflecting a read error. J is TRBJ2-5 and V is TRBV29-1; 7 bases align to TRBD2. The CDR3 has 13 residues. The junction had 17 bases not matched to a gene; V was cut back by 8 bases and J by 11 bases. The germline V gene has CDR1 SQVTM and CDR2 ANQGSEA. CDR3 DNA: TGCAGCTCCCTGGGAGGGGCCCACAATGAGCAGTACTTA. As protein: CSSLGGAHNEQYL.

This clonotype was detected once. The rearrangement joins TRBV6-5 to TRBJ2-1, with no clear D. This CDR3 has 12 residues. V lost 8 bases and J lost 7, with 12 bases in between. Germline CDR1 and CDR2: MNHEY and SVGAGI. DNA of the CDR3: TGTGCCAGCGGCCCAACTCGGAATGAGCAGTTCTTC. It is translated as CASGPTRNEQFF.

The J gene is TRBJ2-6, the V gene TRBV9; possibly TRBD1 for D (6 bases). Germline V CDR1 and CDR2: SGDLS, YYNGEE. The CDR3 consists of 17 residues. The V and J ends lost 0 bases and 4 bases respectively, with 14 bases between them. This CDR3 is CASSVVPGDGGANVLTF. CDR3 nucleotides: TGTGCCAGCAGCGTAGTTCCAGGGGATGGAGGGGCCAACGTCCTGACTTTC.

This chain joins TRBV2 and TRBJ2-1, with TRBD2 matching 10 bases. Germline CDR1 and CDR2: SNHLY and FYNNEI. The CDR3 is 16 residues long. Unmatched junction bases numbered 6, after V lost 7 bases and J lost 0 bases. The CDR3: CASIVAGGFSYNEQFF. For the CDR3, the DNA is TGTGCCAGCATTGTAGCGGGAGGTTTCTCCTACAATGAGCAGTTCTTC. Variable domain in full (rest from reference TRBV2 and TRBJ2-1): EPEVTQTPSHQVTQMGQEVILRCVPISNHLYFYWYRQILGQKVEFLVSFYNNEISEKSEIFDDQFSVERPDGSNFTLKIRSTKLEDSAMYFCASIVAGGFSYNEQFFGPGTRLTVL.

This rearrangement joins TRBV7-2 to TRBJ2-5; 8 nucleotides match TRBD2. There are 16 residues in the CDR3. The V and J ends lost 4 bases and 5 bases, in that order; junction bases with no gene match: 12. CDR1 SGHTA and CDR2 FQGNSA come from the germline V gene. The CDR3 loop reads CASSYYGGLAGETQYF. CDR3 DNA sequence: TGTGCCAGCAGCTACTACGGTGGACTAGCCGGGGAGACCCAGTACTTC.

CDR3 in DNA: TGTGCCAGCAGGGGACAGATAATCTACGAGCAGTACTTC. It yields the protein CASRGQIIYEQYF. This chain joins TRBV25-1 and TRBJ2-7; TRBD1 agrees at 7 bases. Germline V CDR1 and CDR2: MGHDK, SYGVNS. V shed 6 bases and J 3 bases; nucleotides not matched to a gene: 5. The CDR3 is made up of 13 amino acids.

The table lists this clonotype with a few counts. This chain connects TRBV20-1 to TRBJ2-1; TRBD2 matches at 9 bases. This CDR3 contains 17 residues. J gave up 2 bases and V 3 bases, and 11 bases lay outside the gene matches. The germline V gene has CDR1 DFQATT and CDR2 SNEGSKA (reference sequence). The DNA of the CDR3 is TGCAGTGCTAGCGTTACTCGTAGCGGGAGTGCCTACAATGAGCAGTTCTTC. This translates into CSASVTRSGSAYNEQFF.

This rearrangement joins TRBV5-1 to TRBJ2-3, with no clear D. Trimming stripped 0 bases from V and 3 bases from J, with 11 bases between. The CDR3 contains 15 residues. The germline gives CDR1 SGHRS, CDR2 YFSETQ. The CDR3 reads CASSLEGIWTDTQYF. CDR3 nucleotides: TGCGCCAGCAGCTTGGAAGGGATTTGGACAGATACGCAGTATTTT. Supplemented by reference TRBV5-1 and TRBJ2-3, the full variable domain reads KAGVTQTPRYLIKTRGQQVTLSCSPISGHRSVSWYQQTPGQGLQFLFEYFSETQRNKGNFPGRFSGRQFSNSRSEMNVSTLELGDSALYLCASSLEGIWTDTQYFGPGTRLTVL.

The genes are TRBV12-3 or TRBV12-4 and TRBJ1-5; TRBD1 might be the D (5 bases). V was pared by 6 bases and J by 7 bases, with 10 bases between. The CDR3 is 12 amino acids. DNA for the CDR3: TGTGCCAGCAGCATTAGGGGACAGCCCCAGCATTTT. Protein product: CASSIRGQPQHF.

In this sample, this clonotype turned up a few times. The V and J genes are TRBV12-3 or TRBV12-4 and TRBJ2-7; D unclear. Trimming left V 7 bases short and J 5 bases short, with 9 bases between. The CDR3 runs 11 residues. The CDR3 sequence: CASTSLDEQYF. CDR3 nucleotide sequence: TGTGCCAGCACCTCCTTGGACGAGCAGTACTTC.

On this clonotype itself: Compared with germline, one end of the junction differs, possibly owing to a read error. The rearrangement links TRBV20-1 to TRBJ2-1, with unresolved D. The CDR3 runs to 14 residues. The V gene's germline CDR1 is DFQATT and CDR2 SNEGSKA (reference sequence). CDR3 sequence (DNA): TGCAGTGCTAGAGATGACCAGCGCTGGGATGAGCGGTTCTTC. Encoded protein: CSARDDQRWDERFF.

The chain recombines TRBV28 with TRBJ2-5; either TRBD1 or TRBD2 may fit D (5 bases each). Germline CDR1 is MDHEN and CDR2 is SYDVKM. The V and J ends lost 10 bases and 0 bases respectively, with 15 bases between them. The CDR3 runs to 14 residues. The CDR3 spells CATSGRSYQETQYF. The CDR3 DNA is TGTGCCACCTCGGGACGGTCGTACCAAGAGACCCAGTACTTC.

In its sample, this clonotype was seen a few times. The genes are TRBV12-3 or TRBV12-4 and TRBJ2-1; D is possibly TRBD1 (6 bases). The CDR3 runs 14 residues. Trimming removed 10 bases from V and 9 bases from J, with 22 bases in between. CDR3 in amino acids: CATRGSPIGGEQFF. As DNA, the CDR3 is TGTGCCACCAGGGGTTCTCCTATCGGAGGTGAGCAGTTCTTC.

This sequence joins TRBV7-2 and TRBJ2-3; TRBD2 aligns across 11 bases. CDR3 length: 19 residues. Germline V CDR1 and CDR2: SGHTA, FQGNSA. Trimming at V came to 0 bases and at J to 1 base, leaving 9 bases not matched to a gene. CDR3 nucleotide sequence: TGTGCCAGCAGCTTAGCGACTAGCGGGACAGGCAGCCGCACAGATACGCAGTATTTT. Translated, it gives CASSLATSGTGSRTDTQYF.